The 29 T cell receptor beta chains listed next were all sequenced from one sample in a study of blood T cell repertoires in COVID-19. This table comes from immunoSEQ multiplex PCR, and its TCRdb copy is limited to in-frame clones, with some not included. Of 150,000 to 200,000 clones listed, roughly 87% are singletons. The sequenced sample consisted of peripheral blood. The origin of the receptors is a man aged 55 to 70 with active or convalescent COVID-19.

The chain couples TRBV5-6 to TRBJ1-1; D is unclear. This CDR3 has 13 residues. Germline CDR1 reads SGHDT; CDR2 reads YYEEEE. Trimming removed 3 bases from V and 1 base from J, with 7 bases in between. The CDR3 DNA reads TGTGCCAGCAGCTCTGACAAGAACACTGAAGCTTTCTTT. It yields the protein CASSSDKNTEAFF.

This clone was seen only a few times. This chain uses TRBV27 with TRBJ2-7, with D unclear. Germline V gene lookup returns CDR1 MNHEY and CDR2 SMNVEV (reference sequence). V lost 2 bases and J lost 1, with 6 bases in between. There are 13 residues in the CDR3. CDR3 protein: CASSLQASYEQYF. In nucleotides, the CDR3 is TGTGCCAGCAGTTTACAGGCTTCCTACGAGCAGTACTTC.

The chain has TRBV5-1 and TRBJ1-2, with TRBD1 as a possible D gene (6 bases). CDR3 size: 13 residues. Germline CDR1 and CDR2: SGHRS and YFSETQ. V lost 0 bases to trimming and J lost 7 bases, with 10 bases between them. CDR3 in DNA: TGCGCCAGCAGCTTGGTACAGGGCGCTGGCTACACCTTC. This translates into CASSLVQGAGYTF.

The genes are TRBV28 and TRBJ1-3, with no clear D. CDR1 and CDR2 (germline): MDHEN, SYDVKM. CDR3 length equals 14 residues. Between the trimmed V and J ends, which lost 5 bases and 8 bases, there was a span of 16 bases. CDR3 loop: CASSPPAGWDTIYF. Here the CDR3 DNA reads TGTGCCAGCAGTCCCCCGGCGGGCTGGGACACCATATATTTT.

The chain combines TRBV18 with TRBJ2-5, with 7 bases aligning to TRBD1. The CDR3 contains 16 residues. Germline assignment: CDR1 KGHSH and CDR2 LQKENI. V lost 1 base, J lost 2 bases, and 7 bases stayed unmatched. CDR3 in amino acids: CASSPRQPGQQETQYF. CDR3 DNA: TGTGCCAGCTCACCACGTCAACCGGGACAGCAAGAGACCCAGTACTTC.

The chain employs TRBV19 and TRBJ2-1; D is uncertain. The CDR3 spans 14 residues. Between the trimmed V and J ends, which lost 3 bases and 6 bases, there was a span of 12 bases. Germline V lookup: CDR1 LNHDA, CDR2 SQIVND (reference sequence). The CDR3 DNA reads as TGTGCCAGTAGTATGGCTTGGTCGGGCAATGAGCAGTTCTTC. It encodes CASSMAWSGNEQFF.

This clone turned up a few times. J is TRBJ1-2 and V is TRBV6-1; D unclear. The V gene lost 0 bases and the J gene lost 6 bases, with 8 bases spanning the gap. The germline V gene encodes CDR1 MNHNS and CDR2 SASEGT. The CDR3 runs to 13 residues. The CDR3 DNA is TGTGCCAGCAGTGAAGCAGGGAGAGATGGCTACACCTTC. It codes for CASSEAGRDGYTF.

The chain couples TRBV10-3 to TRBJ2-3, with D possibly being TRBD1 (7 bases). The germline gives CDR1 ENHRY, CDR2 SYGVKD. The CDR3 runs 14 residues. Trimming pared 3 bases from V and 4 bases from J, leaving 11 bases between. CDR3 coding DNA: TGTGCCATCAGTGACCAGGGGGGTGCAGATACGCAGTATTTT. This encodes CAISDQGGADTQYF.

V and J are TRBV2 and TRBJ2-1; 7 positions agree with TRBD1. CDR1 is SNHLY, CDR2 FYNNEI, per germline. V was pared by 8 bases and J by 14 bases, with 9 bases of the junction left unmatched. CDR3 length equals 11 residues. In DNA, the CDR3 is TGTGCCAGCCTACAGGGGAAAAGCGAGTTCTTC. Translation: CASLQGKSEFF.

This rearrangement joins TRBV10-3 to TRBJ1-2, with no clear D. CDR1 is ENHRY, CDR2 SYGVKD, per germline. CDR3 length: 12 amino acids. V lost 3 bases and J 4 bases, leaving 6 bases between the germline ends. In DNA form, the CDR3 reads TGTGCCATCAGTGACCTACCCTATGGCTACACCTTC. Its translation is CAISDLPYGYTF.

The chain joins TRBV5-8 to TRBJ2-3; 7 bases map to TRBD2. V lost 5 bases, J lost 2 bases, and 5 bases stayed unmatched. Germline CDR1 reads SGHTS; CDR2 reads YDEGEE. The CDR3 loop spans 14 amino acids. The CDR3 region has the DNA TGTGCCAGCAGGGTGGGAGGGGTCACAGATACGCAGTATTTT. Amino acids: CASRVGGVTDTQYF.

This clone was recorded a few times. This sequence joins TRBV6-5 and TRBJ1-1, with 8 positions matching TRBD1. Germline V gene sequence: CDR1 MNHEY, CDR2 SVGAGI. The length of the CDR3 is 15 residues. V shed 10 bases, J shed 4 bases, and the junction held 14 bases outside the gene matches. The CDR3 is CATKRQGWAGTEAFF. The CDR3 bases are TGTGCCACCAAAAGACAGGGGTGGGCTGGCACTGAAGCTTTCTTT.

The chain couples TRBV28 to TRBJ2-1; weak D call: TRBD1 (6 bases). The germline V gene encodes CDR1 MDHEN and CDR2 SYDVKM. The CDR3 has 17 amino acids. Trimming cost V 2 bases and J 8 bases, with 22 bases left between them. As DNA, the CDR3 is TGTGCCAGCAGTTTAGTATCCGGCCAGGGGAATGTGGATGAGCAGTTCTTC. Translated, it gives CASSLVSGQGNVDEQFF.

This clone came up once. The chain recombines TRBV6-1 with TRBJ1-2; 7 bases agree with TRBD1. From germline, CDR1 is MNHNS and CDR2 SASEGT. V was clipped by 3 bases and J by 0 bases; unmatched bases: 10. This CDR3 is built from 17 residues. CDR3 sequence (DNA): TGTGCCAGCAGTGAGATACAGGGGTCCGATTCTAACTATGGCTACACCTTC. This codes for CASSEIQGSDSNYGYTF.

The chain is built from TRBV6-5 and TRBJ2-5; 7 positions match TRBD2. The CDR3 is 14 amino acids. The germline V gene has CDR1 MNHEY and CDR2 SVGAGI. Trimming cost V 5 bases and J 5 bases; bases outside gene matches: 8. CDR3 residues: CASSRPGGGETQYF. CDR3 DNA sequence: TGTGCCAGCAGTAGACCGGGAGGTGGGGAGACCCAGTACTTC.

The chain couples TRBV30 to TRBJ1-3; D remains ambiguous. The germline V gene encodes CDR1 GTSNPN and CDR2 SVGIG (reference sequence). The CDR3 contains 17 residues. The V and J ends lost 2 bases and 0 bases respectively, with 17 bases between them. As DNA, the CDR3 is TGTGCCTGGAGTCTAGCCCTCTCAGAGTTCTCTGGAAACACCATATATTTT. Translation gives CAWSLALSEFSGNTIYF.

The CDR3 here is CASTTTGTGSNEQFF. The CDR3 coding sequence is TGTGCCAGCACCACAACCGGGACAGGGTCTAATGAGCAGTTCTTC. This rearrangement joins TRBV3-1 (or the pseudogene TRBV3-2) to TRBJ2-1; 9 nucleotides match TRBD1. With V trimmed by 7 bases and J by 7 bases, 11 bases remained unmatched. The CDR3 loop spans 15 amino acids. Germline V gene lookup returns CDR1 LGHDT and CDR2 YNNKEL (reference sequence).

At least ten counts were recorded for this clone. The chain carries TRBV9 and TRBJ1-1; D is uncertain. This CDR3 contains 13 residues. Germline V gene sequence: CDR1 SGDLS, CDR2 YYNGEE. V was clipped by 3 bases and J by 5 bases, with 11 bases between them. The CDR3 loop is CASSGRGGTEAFF. DNA of the CDR3: TGTGCCAGCAGCGGAAGAGGAGGGACTGAAGCTTTCTTT.

This clone was picked up one time. The genes are TRBV9 and TRBJ2-1, with 9 positions matching TRBD2. CDR3 length equals 16 residues. With 0 bases clipped from V and 3 bases from J, the junction kept 4 bases outside the gene matches. Per germline, CDR1 SGDLS and CDR2 YYNGEE. The CDR3 DNA follows: TGTGCCAGCAGCGTAGTAGGCGGGGGGGGCTACAATGAGCAGTTCTTC. The encoded protein is CASSVVGGGGYNEQFF.

The rearrangement links TRBV19 to TRBJ1-2; 9 nucleotides agree with TRBD1. Germline lookup yields CDR1 LNHDA and CDR2 SQIVND (reference sequence). This CDR3 has 14 amino acids. The J segment lost 6 bases and the V segment lost 7 bases, leaving 9 bases of the junction unmatched. This chain's CDR3 is CASKELRTGDGYTF. CDR3 DNA sequence: TGTGCCAGTAAAGAGCTTAGGACAGGGGATGGCTACACCTTC.

The rearrangement links TRBV18 to TRBJ2-7; TRBD1 matches 7 bases. V lost 8 bases to trimming and J lost 2 bases; unmatched junction nucleotides: 12. There are 15 residues in the CDR3. Germline-derived CDR1 and CDR2 are KGHSH and LQKENI. For the CDR3, the DNA is TGTGCCAGCCGACAGGGTTCTAGGGGTGCCTACGAGCAGTACTTC. Translation: CASRQGSRGAYEQYF.

J is TRBJ2-1 and V is TRBV18; D might be TRBD1 (6 bases). The CDR3 runs to 14 residues. The ends were cut back, 5 bases at V and 9 bases at J, with 17 bases in the middle. CDR1 KGHSH and CDR2 LQKENI come from the germline V gene. CDR3 residues: CASSSGQPWGEQFF. The CDR3 region has the DNA TGTGCCAGCTCATCAGGACAGCCCTGGGGTGAGCAGTTCTTC.

The V and J genes are TRBV5-6 and TRBJ1-2; D gene uncertain. Germline assignment: CDR1 SGHDT and CDR2 YYEEEE. Trimming took off 1 base at V and 6 bases at J, with 13 bases between the two ends. The CDR3 has 14 residues. The DNA of the CDR3 is TGTGCCAGCAGCTTGTGGGCCGTCGAACATGGCTACACCTTC. Residues: CASSLWAVEHGYTF.

This clone occurred once. This chain joins TRBV5-1 and TRBJ2-3; perhaps TRBD2 as D (6 bases). This CDR3 comprises 13 residues. The V gene's germline CDR1 is SGHRS and CDR2 YFSETQ. The V end was cut by 1 base, the J end by 6 bases, with 9 bases between. Here the CDR3 DNA reads TGCGCCAGCAGCTTGTGGGGGGATGATACGCAGTATTTT. Protein: CASSLWGDDTQYF.

V and J are TRBV25-1 and TRBJ1-6; no firm D call. This CDR3 spans 13 amino acids. Germline loops: CDR1 MGHDK, CDR2 SYGVNS. V was shortened by 4 bases and J by 8 bases, with 9 bases between the two germline ends. The CDR3 bases are TGTGCCAGCAGTGGAGGCCTCGATTCACCCCTCCACTTT. Its translation: CASSGGLDSPLHF.

V usage is TRBV11-2 and J usage is TRBJ1-1, with D possibly TRBD1 on 6 matching bases. This CDR3 is built from 12 residues. The V and J ends lost 4 bases and 11 bases respectively, with 14 bases between them. Germline CDR1 SGHAT, CDR2 FQNNGV. Written as DNA, the CDR3 is TGTGCCAGCAGCTCTTCAGGGGAAGTGGCTTTCTTT. Protein product: CASSSSGEVAFF.

The CDR3 sequence is CASSARDRGRSGELFF. CDR3 bases: TGTGCCAGCAGTGCCCGGGACAGGGGTCGGTCCGGGGAGCTGTTTTTT. V is TRBV6-1 and J is TRBJ2-2; 10 bases line up with TRBD1. The CDR3 length is 16 residues. V lost 4 bases, J lost 6 bases, and 8 bases stayed unmatched. Germline V lookup: CDR1 MNHNS, CDR2 SASEGT.

The chain has TRBV7-9 and TRBJ1-2; 9 nucleotides match TRBD1. The CDR3 loop spans 15 amino acids. V gave up 5 bases and J gave up 2 bases; unmatched junction bases: 6. Looked up from germline, CDR1 is SEHNR and CDR2 is FQNEAQ (reference sequence). The CDR3 loop is CASSDNRGLNYGYTF. CDR3 sequence (DNA): TGTGCCAGCAGCGACAACAGGGGGCTAAACTATGGCTACACCTTC.

This chain joins TRBV27 and TRBJ1-5; D is uncertain. Trimming removed 3 bases from V and 2 bases from J, with 11 bases in between. CDR3 length: 15 amino acids. Germline lookup yields CDR1 MNHEY and CDR2 SMNVEV (reference sequence). CDR3 sequence reads: CASSLAGMGNQPQHF. DNA of the CDR3: TGTGCCAGCAGTTTGGCGGGCATGGGCAATCAGCCCCAGCATTTT.